These T cell receptor beta chains were read from a single sample in a study of OX40 agonist ivuxolimab in advanced cancers. The repertoire was sequenced with immunoSEQ multiplex PCR; TCRdb's copy has only in-frame clones and lacks some. The sample has tens of thousands of clones; less than 85% are singletons. The input for sequencing was CD4+ or CD8+ T cells sorted from blood, taken in a trial of the OX40 agonist ivuxolimab. These receptors were taken from an adult with an advanced solid tumor such as melanoma, head and neck, liver or kidney cancer. Each CDR3 is given with its conserved first and last residue. Fields, in order: V gene, clone size, J gene, D gene, CDR3 DNA, CDR3 protein. The D gene is left open where the match is weak. Size values are once, few and many counts, or a class for expanded clones, and some rows have none.

V: TRBV5-6; size: -; J: TRBJ1-5; D: -; DNA: TGTGCCAGCAGCTCTTATAGCAATCAGCCCCAGCATTTT; CDR3: CASSSYSNQPQHF
V: TRBV11-2; size: -; J: TRBJ1-2; D: -; DNA: TGTGCCAGCAGCCCCCGGTCCGGGATCCCGGGTGACTATGGCTACACCTTC; CDR3: CASSPRSGIPGDYGYTF
V: TRBV30; size: -; J: TRBJ1-1; D: -; DNA: TGTGCCTGGACAAAACAGGGCACTGAAGCTTTCTTT; CDR3: CAWTKQGTEAFF
V: TRBV5-1; size: -; J: TRBJ1-1; D: -; DNA: TGCGCCAGCAGCTGGGAGGGCGCTGAAGCTTTCTTT; CDR3: CASSWEGAEAFF
V: TRBV7-3; size: once; J: TRBJ2-3; D: TRBD2; DNA: TGTGCCAGCAGCTTAACCAGCGGGGCAGATACGCAGTATTTT; CDR3: CASSLTSGADTQYF
V: TRBV11-2; size: -; J: TRBJ2-3; D: -; DNA: TGTGCCAGCAGCCCCGGTGGGGGTTCTAGCACAGATACGCAGTATTTT; CDR3: CASSPGGGSSTDTQYF
V: TRBV5-1; size: -; J: TRBJ2-1; D: TRBD2; DNA: TGCGCCAGCAGCTTGTCACTAGCGGGGTGGAATGAGCAGTTCTTC; CDR3: CASSLSLAGWNEQFF
V: TRBV7-9; size: -; J: TRBJ2-5; D: TRBD2; DNA: TGTGCCAGCAGCGCGGGGGTAGCGGGGCACCAAGAGACCCAGTACTTC; CDR3: CASSAGVAGHQETQYF
V: TRBV2; size: -; J: TRBJ1-5; D: TRBD1; DNA: TGTGCCAGCAGTGAAGGGGGGACAGGGGTTCAGCCCCAGCATTTT; CDR3: CASSEGGTGVQPQHF
V: TRBV7-3; size: -; J: TRBJ2-7; D: TRBD1; DNA: TGTGCCAGCAGCTTACAACCTGACAGGGGAGGCGAGCAGTACTTC; CDR3: CASSLQPDRGGEQYF
V: TRBV11-2; size: -; J: TRBJ2-5; D: TRBD2; DNA: TGTGCCAGCAGCTTACACGGGGAGGGGACCCAGTACTTC; CDR3: CASSLHGEGTQYF
V: TRBV19; size: -; J: TRBJ2-2; D: -; DNA: TGTGCCAGTAGTATAGGCACGAGTATGGACGCCGGGGAGCTGTTTTTT; CDR3: CASSIGTSMDAGELFF
V: TRBV6-5; size: -; J: TRBJ2-5; D: -; DNA: TGTGCCAGCACCTACGGTGAGGGTGGGACCCAGTACTTC; CDR3: CASTYGEGGTQYF
V: TRBV7-2; size: -; J: TRBJ1-5; D: -; DNA: TGTGCCAGCAGCTCTGGACAGTTCAATCAGCCCCAGCATTTT; CDR3: CASSSGQFNQPQHF
V: TRBV21-1; size: -; J: TRBJ2-4; D: -; DNA: TGTGCCAGCAGCAACTGTCTCGGGGCAGGGGGCAAAAACATTCAGTACTTC; CDR3: CASSNCLGAGGKNIQYF
V: TRBV5-1; size: few; J: TRBJ2-5; D: TRBD1; DNA: TGCGCCAGCAGCTTTACAGGGGAGGAGACCCAGTACTTC; CDR3: CASSFTGEETQYF
V: TRBV4-2; size: -; J: TRBJ1-2; D: -; DNA: TGTGCCAGCAGCCAAGATACAGGTAGTGTCTATGGCTACACCTTC; CDR3: CASSQDTGSVYGYTF
V: TRBV10-3; size: -; J: TRBJ1-6; D: -; DNA: TGTGCCATCAGTGAACAGAATTCACCCCTCCACTTT; CDR3: CAISEQNSPLHF
V: TRBV7-9; size: -; J: TRBJ1-5; D: TRBD1; DNA: TGTGCCAGCAGCCGGGACAGGGGTAACAATCAGCCCCAGCATTTT; CDR3: CASSRDRGNNQPQHF
V: TRBV9; size: -; J: TRBJ2-2; D: TRBD1; DNA: TGTGCCAGCAGCGTAGGGGGACAGGGCCTCACCGGGGAGCTGTTTTTT; CDR3: CASSVGGQGLTGELFF
V: TRBV18; size: -; J: TRBJ2-7; D: TRBD1; DNA: TGTGCCAGCTCACCAGGGACAGGGCTTTCCTACGAGCAGTACTTC; CDR3: CASSPGTGLSYEQYF
V: TRBV19; size: once; J: TRBJ1-5; D: -; DNA: TGTGCCAGTATCGGTCAGAAGGATCAGCCCCAGCATTTT; CDR3: CASIGQKDQPQHF
V: TRBV19; size: -; J: TRBJ1-3; D: -; DNA: TGTGCCAGTATCCCGGGGCGATCTGGAAACACCATATATTTT; CDR3: CASIPGRSGNTIYF
V: TRBV7-2; size: -; J: TRBJ2-5; D: -; DNA: TGTGCCAGCAGCTTAGGCCTGGAGACCCAGTACTTC; CDR3: CASSLGLETQYF
V: TRBV15; size: -; J: TRBJ1-4; D: TRBD1; DNA: TGTGCCACCGGGAGAGCAAGGACAGGGAATGAAAAACTGTTTTTT; CDR3: CATGRARTGNEKLFF
V: TRBV29-1; size: -; J: TRBJ2-5; D: -; DNA: TGCAGCGTTGTGCTAGGAACAAACCAAGAGACCCAGTACTTC; CDR3: CSVVLGTNQETQYF
V: TRBV19; size: few; J: TRBJ1-6; D: -; DNA: TGTGCCAGTACCAAGACAGAGCTCCTTAATTCACCCCTCCACTTT; CDR3: CASTKTELLNSPLHF
V: TRBV18; size: -; J: TRBJ2-7; D: TRBD2; DNA: TGTGCCAGCTCACCACAGCCGGGACTAGCTGGCGAGCAGTACTTC; CDR3: CASSPQPGLAGEQYF
V: TRBV28; size: -; J: TRBJ2-7; D: -; DNA: TGTGCCAGCAGTTTTAACGGGGTCTACGAGCAGTACTTC; CDR3: CASSFNGVYEQYF
V: TRBV19; size: few; J: TRBJ1-4; D: -; DNA: TGTGCCAGTAGTAACTCGGGTTCCAATTATGAAAAACTGTTTTTT; CDR3: CASSNSGSNYEKLFF
V: TRBV7-7; size: -; J: TRBJ1-3; D: TRBD1; DNA: TGTGCTAGCAGCACAAAGGGGTCAGGGACAGTATACCTTGGAAACACCATATATTTT; CDR3: CASSTKGSGTVYLGNTIYF
V: TRBV7-8; size: -; J: TRBJ2-1; D: -; DNA: TGTGCCAGCAGCTCGGACCCTAGGGACAATGAGCAGTTCTTC; CDR3: CASSSDPRDNEQFF
V: TRBV11-1; size: -; J: TRBJ1-1; D: -; DNA: TGTGCCAGCAGCTTGGAGGGGCTGGGCACTGAAGCTTTCTTT; CDR3: CASSLEGLGTEAFF
V: TRBV14; size: once; J: TRBJ1-2; D: -; DNA: TGTGCCAGCAGCCAGTCCGGGACAAATGGCTACACCTTC; CDR3: CASSQSGTNGYTF
V: TRBV28; size: -; J: TRBJ1-6; D: TRBD1; DNA: TGTGCCAGCAGTACGCGGACAGGGGGTCATTCACCCCTCCACTTT; CDR3: CASSTRTGGHSPLHF
V: TRBV28; size: -; J: TRBJ2-5; D: TRBD2; DNA: TGTGCCAGCAGTCACGGGAGCGGGGGGGCAAGGGTGACCCAGTACTTC; CDR3: CASSHGSGGARVTQYF
V: TRBV5-1; size: -; J: TRBJ1-2; D: -; DNA: TGCGCCAGCAGCTTGACAGCAGCTAACTATGGCTACACCTTC; CDR3: CASSLTAANYGYTF
V: TRBV27; size: -; J: TRBJ2-3; D: -; DNA: TGTGCCAGCAGTGAACAGGTAACCCGCACAGATACGCAGTATTTT; CDR3: CASSEQVTRTDTQYF
V: TRBV9; size: -; J: TRBJ2-3; D: -; DNA: TGTGCCAGCAGCGTAGCCCAGGACTCTGGTACGCAGTATTTT; CDR3: CASSVAQDSGTQYF
V: TRBV5-1; size: -; J: TRBJ2-5; D: TRBD2; DNA: TGCGCCAGCAGCGGAAGACTAGCGGGGGACCCCTATCCAGGGACCCAGTACTTC; CDR3: CASSGRLAGDPYPGTQYF
V: TRBV11-2; size: -; J: TRBJ2-3; D: -; DNA: TGTGCCAGCAGCTTAGTGAATGGGCCGCAGTATTTT; CDR3: CASSLVNGPQYF
V: TRBV5-1; size: -; J: TRBJ2-5; D: -; DNA: TGCGCCAGCCAGACGGGGGCCTCTAAAGAGACCCAGTACTTC; CDR3: CASQTGASKETQYF
V: TRBV20-1; size: once; J: TRBJ2-4; D: -; DNA: TGCAGTGCCAGACAGAACATTCAGTACTTC; CDR3: CSARQNIQYF
V: TRBV5-4; size: -; J: TRBJ2-5; D: -; DNA: TGTGCCAGCAGCTTGGTGGAGAAACGGGAGCAGTACTTC; CDR3: CASSLVEKREQYF
V: TRBV7-8; size: -; J: TRBJ2-7; D: -; DNA: TGTGCCAGCAGTCCTACCACAGGGTCCTACGAGCAGTACTTC; CDR3: CASSPTTGSYEQYF
V: TRBV11-2; size: few; J: TRBJ1-3; D: -; DNA: TGTGCCAGCAGCTGGGGTGTGAGGGCGCGGGGAAACACCATATATTTT; CDR3: CASSWGVRARGNTIYF
V: TRBV4-2; size: -; J: TRBJ1-1; D: -; DNA: TGTGCCAGCAGCCAAACTACGGGTACTGAAGCTTTCTTT; CDR3: CASSQTTGTEAFF
V: TRBV7-9; size: -; J: TRBJ1-5; D: TRBD1; DNA: TGTGCCAGCAGCTTAGGGGACAGGGGTTTCGGTCAGCCCCAGCATTTT; CDR3: CASSLGDRGFGQPQHF